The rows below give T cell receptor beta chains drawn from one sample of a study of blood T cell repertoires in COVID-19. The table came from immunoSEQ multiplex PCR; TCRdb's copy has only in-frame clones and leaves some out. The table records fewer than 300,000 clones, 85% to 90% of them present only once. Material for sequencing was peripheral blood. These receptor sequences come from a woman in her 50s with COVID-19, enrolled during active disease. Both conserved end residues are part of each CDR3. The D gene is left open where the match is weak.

CDR3nt: TGTGCCACCAGTGATTTCCCTCCTCCCAATGAGCAGTTCTTC
CDR3aa: CATSDFPPPNEQFF
j_gene: TRBJ2-1
v_gene: TRBV24-1
d_gene: NA

CDR3nt: TGTGCCTGGAGTGCGCCGGACAGAACAAACACTGAAGCTTTCTTT
CDR3aa: CAWSAPDRTNTEAFF
j_gene: TRBJ1-1
v_gene: TRBV30
d_gene: NA

CDR3nt: TGTGCCAGCAGCTTAAAGGGGTCCTATGGCTACACCTTC
CDR3aa: CASSLKGSYGYTF
j_gene: TRBJ1-2
v_gene: TRBV11-3
d_gene: NA

CDR3nt: TGTGCCAGCAGCTTGGGTTACGGGAACAGGAACACTGAAGCTTTCTTT
CDR3aa: CASSLGYGNRNTEAFF
j_gene: TRBJ1-1
v_gene: TRBV5-6
d_gene: NA

CDR3nt: TGTGCCAGTGAATCCACCGGAGGGCGAAAAGCTTTCTTT
CDR3aa: CASESTGGRKAFF
j_gene: TRBJ1-1
v_gene: TRBV9
d_gene: NA

CDR3nt: TGTGCCAGCAGCTTAGTTGTTCGGCTAGGCACAGATACGCAGTATTTT
CDR3aa: CASSLVVRLGTDTQYF
j_gene: TRBJ2-3
v_gene: TRBV7-8
d_gene: NA

CDR3nt: TGTGCCAGCAGCCCGCATTACCGGGACAGGGGGCGGCCTATCTACGAGCAGTACTTC
CDR3aa: CASSPHYRDRGRPIYEQYF
j_gene: TRBJ2-7
v_gene: TRBV7-8
d_gene: TRBD1

CDR3nt: TGTGCCATCCACGAGGGTAGGACGGACTATGGCTACACCTTC
CDR3aa: CAIHEGRTDYGYTF
j_gene: TRBJ1-2
v_gene: TRBV10-3
d_gene: NA

CDR3nt: TGTGCCAGCAGTTTAATCGGGGTAGGGACCCAGTACTTC
CDR3aa: CASSLIGVGTQYF
j_gene: TRBJ2-5
v_gene: TRBV28
d_gene: NA

CDR3nt: TGTGCCAGCAGCCAAGCGGGGGGAAACAATGAGCAGTTCTTC
CDR3aa: CASSQAGGNNEQFF
j_gene: TRBJ2-1
v_gene: TRBV4-2
d_gene: TRBD2